This T cell receptor (beta chain) is drawn from a study of T cell responses to AZD1222 COVID-19 vaccine. General observations from the study: Spike-specific TCR breadth and depth both grew after two AZD1222 doses. Spike-spanning, vaccine-associated CD4 TCRs were dominant at 160-218 and 743-854. Within unmutated variant regions lay the reported targets of nearly half of spike-specific TCRs.

Note on this clone: Its antigen is currently unknown.

Produced via immunoSEQ multiplex PCR; TCRdb's table is partial and in-frame only. The repertoire consists of fewer than 110,000 clones, with around nine tenths occurring once and the leading ten covering 1% to 1.5%. V shed 5 bases and J shed 5 bases, with 24 bases lying between them. The CDR3 loop spans 17 amino acids. Per the germline V gene, CDR1 is SEHNR and CDR2 is FQNEAQ (reference sequence). Sequenced here: peripheral blood, sampled on day 0 of AZD1222 vaccination. The receptor was derived from an adult in good health. This chain connects TRBV7-9 to TRBJ1-2, with D tentatively TRBD1 (6 bases). CDR3 in DNA: TGTGCCAGCAGCGAGGGGGGCCTCCGAGATCTCCCTTATGGCTACACCTTC. It is translated as CASSEGGLRDLPYGYTF.